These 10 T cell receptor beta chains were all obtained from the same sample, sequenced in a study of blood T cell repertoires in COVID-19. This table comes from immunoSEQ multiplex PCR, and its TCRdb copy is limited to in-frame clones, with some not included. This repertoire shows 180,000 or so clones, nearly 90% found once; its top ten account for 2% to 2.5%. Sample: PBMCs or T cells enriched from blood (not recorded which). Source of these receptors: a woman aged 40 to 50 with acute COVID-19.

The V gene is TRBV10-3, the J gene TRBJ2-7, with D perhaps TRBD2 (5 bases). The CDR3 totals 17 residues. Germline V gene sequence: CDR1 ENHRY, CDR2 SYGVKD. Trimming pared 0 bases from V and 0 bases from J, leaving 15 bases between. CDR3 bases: TGTGCCATCAGTGAGTCATTTGGCGGGTTAACCTCCTACGAGCAGTACTTC. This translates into CAISESFGGLTSYEQYF.

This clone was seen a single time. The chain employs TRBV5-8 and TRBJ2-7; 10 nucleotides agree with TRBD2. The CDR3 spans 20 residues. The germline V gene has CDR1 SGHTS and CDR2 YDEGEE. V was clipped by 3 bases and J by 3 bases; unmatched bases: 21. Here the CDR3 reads CASSSSPTTIRLAGDYEQYF. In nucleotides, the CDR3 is TGTGCCAGCAGCTCGAGCCCTACTACGATACGACTAGCGGGCGACTACGAGCAGTACTTC.

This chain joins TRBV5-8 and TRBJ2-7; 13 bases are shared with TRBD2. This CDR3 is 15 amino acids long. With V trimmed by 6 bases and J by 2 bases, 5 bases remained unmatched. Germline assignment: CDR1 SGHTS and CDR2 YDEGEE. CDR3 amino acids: CASTPGLAGAYEQYF. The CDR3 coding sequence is TGTGCCAGCACCCCTGGACTAGCGGGGGCCTACGAGCAGTACTTC. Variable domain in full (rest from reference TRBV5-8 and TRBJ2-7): EAGVTQSPTHLIKTRGQQATLRCSPISGHTSVYWYQQALGLGLQFLLWYDEGEERNRGNFPPRFSGRQFPNYSSELNVNALELEDSALYLCASTPGLAGAYEQYFGPGTRLTVT.

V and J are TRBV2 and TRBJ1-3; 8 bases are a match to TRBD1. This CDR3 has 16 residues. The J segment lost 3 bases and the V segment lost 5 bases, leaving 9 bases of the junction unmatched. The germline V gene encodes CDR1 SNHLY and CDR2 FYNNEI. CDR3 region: CASSTTQGAVGNTIYF. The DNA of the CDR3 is TGTGCCAGCAGTACGACTCAGGGGGCAGTTGGAAACACCATATATTTT.

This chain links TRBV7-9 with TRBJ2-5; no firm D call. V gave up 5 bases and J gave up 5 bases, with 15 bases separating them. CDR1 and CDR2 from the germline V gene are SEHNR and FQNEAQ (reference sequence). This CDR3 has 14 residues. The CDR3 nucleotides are TGTGCCAGCAGCATAGACAAGCTCAGGGAGACCCAGTACTTC. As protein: CASSIDKLRETQYF.

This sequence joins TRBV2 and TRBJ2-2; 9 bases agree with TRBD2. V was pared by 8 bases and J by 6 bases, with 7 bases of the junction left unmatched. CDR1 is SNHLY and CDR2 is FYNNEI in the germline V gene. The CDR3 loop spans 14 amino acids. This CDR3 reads CASQGTSRSGELFF. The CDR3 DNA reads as TGTGCCAGCCAGGGGACTAGCCGATCCGGGGAGCTGTTTTTT.

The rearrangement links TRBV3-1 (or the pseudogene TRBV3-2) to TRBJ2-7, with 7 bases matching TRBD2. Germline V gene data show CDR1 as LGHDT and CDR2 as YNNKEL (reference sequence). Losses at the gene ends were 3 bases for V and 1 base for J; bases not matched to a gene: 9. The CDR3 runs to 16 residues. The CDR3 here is CASSHEQTAGSYEQYF. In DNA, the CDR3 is TGTGCCAGCAGCCATGAACAGACAGCGGGGTCCTACGAGCAGTACTTC.

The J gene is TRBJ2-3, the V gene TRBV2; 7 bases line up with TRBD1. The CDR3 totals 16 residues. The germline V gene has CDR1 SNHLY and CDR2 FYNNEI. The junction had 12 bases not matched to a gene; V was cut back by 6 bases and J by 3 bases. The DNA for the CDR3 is TGTGCCAGCAGCTCAAGACAGGGTCCGCCGACAGATACGCAGTATTTT. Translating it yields CASSSRQGPPTDTQYF.

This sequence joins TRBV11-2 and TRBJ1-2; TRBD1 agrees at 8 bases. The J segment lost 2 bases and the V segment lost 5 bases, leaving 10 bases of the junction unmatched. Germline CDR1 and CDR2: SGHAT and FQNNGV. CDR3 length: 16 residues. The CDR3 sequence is CASSRTGTGKNYGYTF. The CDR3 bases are TGTGCCAGCAGCAGAACCGGGACAGGAAAAAACTATGGCTACACCTTC.

This CDR3 reads CASRPGSTDTQYF. Here the CDR3 DNA reads TGTGCCAGCAGACCCGGTAGCACAGATACGCAGTATTTT. The rearrangement uses TRBV2 and TRBJ2-3, with D uncertain. V lost 6 bases and J 0 bases, leaving 7 bases between the germline ends. The CDR3 totals 13 residues. Germline assignment: CDR1 SNHLY and CDR2 FYNNEI.